Described below is a single TCR beta chain sequence and its context. Antigen: not known. Pregnant or lactating patients were excluded, as were those with uncontrolled infection or other autoimmune disease. Diagnosing involved the use of clinical symptoms, serum thyroxine and TRAb, thyroid ultrasound and orbital computed tomography. Trimming left V 4 bases short and J 8 bases short, with 20 bases between. This CDR3 has 16 residues. Germline lookup yields CDR1 SGHTA and CDR2 FQGNSA. The sample is drawn from a study of T cells in Graves' hyperthyroidism and ophthalmopathy. General study findings and limits: Within blood appeared most thyroid clonotypes that had expanded above 0.001.

Researchers amplified the TCR beta CDR3 regions from RNA transcripts. Primed by the HTBI set, a first-round RT-PCR was run on the TCR CDR3. Via MiXCR, TCRdb re-called the multiplex PCR reads, giving one row per CDR3 protein. The table lists about 400,000 distinct CDR3 sequences, 14% to 15% of them singletons. The source of this sequence is a woman aged 30 to 39 with Graves' hyperthyroidism. The sample taken for sequencing was blood. This chain links TRBV7-2 with TRBJ2-2; the D gene is possibly TRBD2 (5 bases). Here the CDR3 reads CASSSPLTGFKGELFF. The CDR3 bases are TGTGCCAGCAGCTCCCCACTAACGGGATTCAAAGGGGAGCTGTTTTTT.